The 9 T cell receptor beta chains below were found in one sample sequenced in a study of T cells in Graves' hyperthyroidism and ophthalmopathy. The source material, RNA transcripts, was used to amplify TCR beta CDR3 regions. A set of HTBI primers served as the primers for a first-round RT-PCR of the TCR CDR3. In TCRdb, the multiplex PCR reads were re-called with MiXCR into one record per CDR3 protein. The sample consists of around 440,000 distinct CDR3 sequences, around 14% of them appearing once. The sample comprised blood. The receptors stem from a young woman with Graves' hyperthyroidism.

This clonotype was detected ten times or more. The chain is built from TRBV12-5 and TRBJ1-1; TRBD1 matches 7 bases. Germline V gene data show CDR1 as LGHNT and CDR2 as FRNRAP. This CDR3 is built from 14 residues. V dropped 6 bases and J dropped 3; count of bases not matched to a gene: 7. The CDR3: CASGPGRGDTEAFF. The CDR3 DNA sequence: TGTGCTAGTGGCCCCGGCAGGGGGGACACTGAAGCTTTCTTT.

This chain uses TRBV19 with TRBJ2-1; D uncertain. The germline V and J ends were trimmed by 2 bases and 8 bases, with 10 bases remaining between them. This CDR3 has 13 amino acids. CDR1 is LNHDA and CDR2 is SQIVND in the germline V gene (reference sequence). The chain's CDR3 is CASSIFGPHEQFF. The CDR3 coding sequence is TGTGCCAGTAGTATATTCGGCCCCCATGAGCAGTTCTTC. Combining the CDR3 with reference TRBV19 and TRBJ2-1 gives the whole variable domain DGGITQSPKYLFRKEGQNVTLSCEQNLNHDAMYWYRQDPGQGLRLIYYSQIVNDFQKGDIAEGYSVSREKKESFPLTVTSAQKNPTAFYLCASSIFGPHEQFFGPGTRLTVL.

This clonotype was seen at least ten times. This may come from a read error, since a much larger clone is one base off. V usage is TRBV30 and J usage is TRBJ1-1; D is unclear. Trimming took off 5 bases at V and 4 bases at J, with 14 bases between the two ends. The CDR3 has 13 residues. Germline CDR1 is GTSNPN and CDR2 is SVGIG (reference sequence). CDR3 coding DNA: TGTGCCTGGGGAAGGAACCAAGGCACTGAAGCTTTCTTT. This sequence encodes CAWGRNQGTEAFF.

This clonotype occurred many times. The J gene is TRBJ2-7, the V gene TRBV12-5; the D gene is possibly TRBD2 (7 bases). Germline CDR1 and CDR2: LGHNT and FRNRAP. The CDR3 has 13 amino acids. V shed 2 bases and J shed 3 bases, with 8 bases lying between them. The CDR3 DNA is TGTGCTAGTGGTTTGAGGGGGGGCTACGAGCAGTACTTC. It codes for CASGLRGGYEQYF.

Many counts were recorded for this clonotype. The chain recombines TRBV20-1 with TRBJ2-7, with a possible D match to TRBD2 (5 bases). Trimming shortened V by 4 bases and J by 0 bases, and 16 bases separated the two germline ends. This CDR3 is built from 15 residues. Germline assignment: CDR1 DFQATT and CDR2 SNEGSKA (reference sequence). CDR3 region: CSATHASLSSYEQYF. CDR3 bases: TGCAGTGCTACACATGCTAGCTTGAGCTCCTACGAGCAGTACTTC.

V usage is TRBV12-3 or TRBV12-4 and J usage is TRBJ2-3, with D possibly called TRBD1 or TRBD2 (5 bases each). This CDR3 comprises 13 residues. Trimming took 5 bases from V and 2 from J, leaving 8 bases between them. The CDR3 here is CASSRDHTDTQYF. CDR3 DNA: TGTGCCAGCAGTAGGGACCACACAGATACGCAGTATTTT.

In its sample, this clonotype was seen a few times. Being one base from a much bigger clone, this may be a read error. This chain joins TRBV20-1 and TRBJ2-5; a weak D match, TRBD2 (6 bases). Trimming removed 4 bases at V and 5 bases at J, with 20 bases between. Germline CDR1 reads DFQATT; CDR2 reads SNEGSKA (reference sequence). The CDR3 spans 15 residues. The CDR3 sequence: CSAKSPTGVGETQYF. Here the CDR3 DNA reads TGCAGTGCTAAGTCCCCGACGGGGGTAGGGGAGACCCAGTACTTC.

This clonotype has a count of ten or more. The chain carries TRBV2 and TRBJ1-1, with 7 bases aligning to TRBD1. Trimming at V came to 6 bases and at J to 1 base, leaving 5 bases not matched to a gene. This CDR3 is built from 14 residues. Germline CDR1 SNHLY, CDR2 FYNNEI. The CDR3 DNA is TGTGCCAGCAGGGTAAACAGGGGGAACACTGAAGCTTTCTTT. Amino acid sequence: CASRVNRGNTEAFF.

This clonotype was seen a few times. The chain carries TRBV18 and TRBJ2-1; 9 nucleotides agree with TRBD2. V gave up 3 bases and J gave up 4 bases; unmatched junction bases: 13. From germline, CDR1 is KGHSH and CDR2 LQKENI. CDR3 length: 18 residues. The CDR3 DNA reads as TGTGCCAGCTCACCCCGTCGAGGGGCGGGGGGGCAGTACAATGAGCAGTTCTTC. This encodes CASSPRRGAGGQYNEQFF.